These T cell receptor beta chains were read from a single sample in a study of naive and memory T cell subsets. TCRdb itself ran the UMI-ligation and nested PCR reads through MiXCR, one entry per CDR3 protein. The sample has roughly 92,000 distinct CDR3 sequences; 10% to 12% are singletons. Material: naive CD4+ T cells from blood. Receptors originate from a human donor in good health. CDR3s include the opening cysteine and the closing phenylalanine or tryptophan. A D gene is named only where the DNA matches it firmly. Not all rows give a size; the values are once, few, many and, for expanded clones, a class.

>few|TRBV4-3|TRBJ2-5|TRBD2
CASSQQTAGMKETQYF
TGCGCCAGCAGCCAACAAACAGCGGGAATGAAGGAGACCCAGTACTTC
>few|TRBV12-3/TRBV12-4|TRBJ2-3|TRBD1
CASLSRGSTDTQYF
TGTGCCAGCCTCTCCAGGGGGAGCACAGATACGCAGTATTTT
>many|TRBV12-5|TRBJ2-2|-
CASGLVLPGELFF
TGTGCTAGTGGTTTGGTACTCCCCGGGGAGCTGTTTTTT
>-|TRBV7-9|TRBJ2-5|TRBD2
CASSPEAGAVETQYF
TGTGCCAGCAGCCCCGAGGCGGGAGCGGTAGAGACCCAGTACTTC
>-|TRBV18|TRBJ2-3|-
CASSPQGNTDTQYF
TGTGCCAGCTCACCACAGGGTAATACAGATACGCAGTATTTT
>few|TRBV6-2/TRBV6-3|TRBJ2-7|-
CASSYSRYEQYF
TGTGCCAGCAGTTACTCCCGATACGAGCAGTACTTC
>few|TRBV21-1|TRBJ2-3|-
CASSKAVYRGTDTQYF
TGTGCCAGCAGCAAGGCCGTATACAGGGGTACAGATACGCAGTATTTT
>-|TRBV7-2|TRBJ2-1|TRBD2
CASSQPRGSGGSYNEQFF
TGTGCCAGCAGCCAACCCCGAGGGTCGGGAGGATCCTACAATGAGCAGTTCTTC
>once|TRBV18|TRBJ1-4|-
CASSRSTGEKLFF
TGTGCCAGCTCACGGTCCACTGGGGAAAAACTGTTTTTT
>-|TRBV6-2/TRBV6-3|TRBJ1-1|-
CASSYFPANTEAFF
TGTGCCAGCAGTTACTTCCCCGCGAACACTGAAGCTTTCTTT
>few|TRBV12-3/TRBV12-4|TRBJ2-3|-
CASRFLGAALDTQYF
TGTGCCAGCAGGTTCCTTGGGGCGGCCTTGGATACGCAGTATTTT
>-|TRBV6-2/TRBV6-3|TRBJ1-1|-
CASSLYRDTEAFF
TGTGCCAGCAGTCTTTACAGGGACACTGAAGCTTTCTTT
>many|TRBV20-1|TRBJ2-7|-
CSARESLEIYEQYF
TGCAGTGCTAGAGAGTCGTTGGAAATTTACGAGCAGTACTTC
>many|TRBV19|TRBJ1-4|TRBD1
CASSRGSEKLFF
TGTGCCAGTAGCAGGGGGTCTGAAAAACTGTTTTTT
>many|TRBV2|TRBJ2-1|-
CASSEEVAFDEQFF
TGTGCCAGCAGTGAAGAGGTGGCTTTTGATGAGCAGTTCTTC
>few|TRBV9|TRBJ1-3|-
CASRPGGGSSGNTIYF
TGTGCCAGCAGGCCGGGCGGGGGGAGCTCTGGAAACACCATATATTTT
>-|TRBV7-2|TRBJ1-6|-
CASSYEAQITNSPLHF
TGTGCCAGCAGCTATGAGGCACAAATTACTAATTCACCCCTCCACTTT
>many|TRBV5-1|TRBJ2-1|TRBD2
CASSFASGNEQFF
TGCGCCAGCAGCTTTGCTAGCGGGAACGAGCAGTTCTTC
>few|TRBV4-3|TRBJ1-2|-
CASSQDLGRVGGGYTF
TGCGCCAGCAGCCAAGATCTCGGCAGGGTGGGTGGAGGCTACACCTTC
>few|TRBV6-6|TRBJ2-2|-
CASSPTARGVGELFF
TGTGCCAGCAGTCCGACAGCCCGTGGGGTCGGGGAGCTGTTTTTT
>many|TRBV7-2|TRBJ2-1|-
CASSSKGPNEQFF
TGTGCCAGCAGTTCCAAGGGGCCGAATGAGCAGTTCTTC
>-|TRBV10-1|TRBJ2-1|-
CASSEPWRVPYNEQFF
TGCGCCAGCAGTGAGCCGTGGAGGGTCCCCTACAATGAGCAGTTCTTC
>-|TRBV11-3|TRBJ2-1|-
CASSLLAYEQFF
TGTGCCAGCAGCTTATTGGCCTATGAGCAGTTCTTC
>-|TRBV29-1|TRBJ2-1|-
CSVDVGYSYNEQFF
TGCAGCGTTGACGTAGGTTACTCCTACAATGAGCAGTTCTTC
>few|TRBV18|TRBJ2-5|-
CASSPTTGGGETQYF
TGTGCCAGCTCTCCTACCACGGGGGGCGGAGAGACCCAGTACTTC
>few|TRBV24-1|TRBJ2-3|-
CATSERDFTDTQYF
TGTGCCACCAGTGAGAGGGACTTCACAGATACGCAGTATTTT
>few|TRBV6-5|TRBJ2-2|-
CASSSGYPGELFF
TGTGCCAGCAGTAGCGGTTATCCCGGGGAGCTGTTTTTT
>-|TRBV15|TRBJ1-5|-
CATSLGAHLRNQPQHF
TGTGCCACCAGCCTGGGGGCACATTTGCGCAATCAGCCCCAGCATTTT
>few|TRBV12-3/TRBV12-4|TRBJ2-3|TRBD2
CASSTSSGISTDTQYF
TGTGCCAGCAGTACCTCTAGCGGAATTAGCACAGATACGCAGTATTTT
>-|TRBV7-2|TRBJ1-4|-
CASSLPGPANEKLFF
TGTGCCAGCAGCCTACCGGGACCGGCTAATGAAAAACTGTTTTTT
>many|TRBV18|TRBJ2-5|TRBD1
CASSPGRFRQGEKTQYF
TGTGCCAGCTCACCAGGCCGTTTTCGACAGGGCGAAAAGACCCAGTACTTC
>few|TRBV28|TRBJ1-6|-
CASTPQEGTNNSPLHF
TGTGCCAGCACCCCCCAAGAGGGGACAAATAATTCACCCCTCCACTTT
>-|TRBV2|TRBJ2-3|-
CASSEGGNTDTQYF
TGTGCCAGCAGTGAAGGGGGGAACACAGATACGCAGTATTTT
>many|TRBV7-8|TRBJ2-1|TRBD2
CASSLSSGRANEQFF
TGTGCCAGCAGCCTTTCTAGCGGGAGGGCCAATGAGCAGTTCTTC
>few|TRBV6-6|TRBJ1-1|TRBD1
CASSYTGTALWNTEAFF
TGTGCCAGCAGTTACACAGGGACAGCCCTATGGAACACTGAAGCTTTCTTT
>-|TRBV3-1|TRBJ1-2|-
CASSQVNGSPYGYTF
TGTGCCAGCAGCCAAGTCAATGGCAGTCCCTATGGCTACACCTTC
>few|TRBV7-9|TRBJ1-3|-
CASSPPGRAASGNTIYF
TGTGCCAGCAGCCCCCCCGGGAGGGCCGCATCTGGAAACACCATATATTTT
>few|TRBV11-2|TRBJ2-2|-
CASGARGGTGELFF
TGTGCCAGCGGGGCCAGGGGAGGCACCGGGGAGCTGTTTTTT
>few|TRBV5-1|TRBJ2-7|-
CASSLDPSPYEQYF
TGCGCCAGCAGCTTGGATCCCAGTCCGTACGAGCAGTACTTC
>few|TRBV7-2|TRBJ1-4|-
CASSSGQLNEKLFF
TGTGCCAGCAGCTCAGGACAGTTAAATGAAAAACTGTTTTTT
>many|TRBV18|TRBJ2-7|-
CASSRPGSGEQYF
TGTGCCAGCTCACGACCTGGCTCGGGCGAGCAGTACTTC
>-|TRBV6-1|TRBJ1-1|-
CASRSRENTEAFF
TGTGCCAGCAGATCGAGAGAGAACACTGAAGCTTTCTTT
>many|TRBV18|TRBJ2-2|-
CASSPNSTPGELFF
TGTGCCAGCTCACCAAATTCTACCCCCGGGGAGCTGTTTTTT
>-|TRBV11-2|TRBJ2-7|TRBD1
CASSSPGQGSEQYF
TGTGCCAGCAGCTCTCCGGGACAGGGGTCCGAGCAGTACTTC
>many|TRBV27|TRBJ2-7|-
CASAFEPHGYEQYF
TGTGCCAGCGCCTTTGAGCCCCATGGGTACGAGCAGTACTTC
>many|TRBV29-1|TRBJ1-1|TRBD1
CSVSPGQGKMNTEAFF
TGCAGCGTTTCACCGGGACAGGGGAAGATGAACACTGAAGCTTTCTTT
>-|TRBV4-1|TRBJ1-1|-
CASSQVLVTAEAFF
TGCGCCAGCAGCCAAGTTCTTGTGACAGCTGAAGCTTTCTTT
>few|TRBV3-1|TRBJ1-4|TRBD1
CASSQRDRGPGTNEKLFF
TGTGCCAGCAGCCAACGGGACAGGGGTCCCGGAACTAATGAAAAACTGTTTTTT
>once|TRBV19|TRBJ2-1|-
CASSIGAPSYNEQFF
TGTGCCAGTAGTATAGGGGCGCCGTCCTACAATGAGCAGTTCTTC
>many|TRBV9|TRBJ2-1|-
CASSIQPTSNEQFF
TGTGCCAGCAGCATCCAGCCGACTAGCAATGAGCAGTTCTTC
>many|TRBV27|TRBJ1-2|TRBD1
CASSLRGGGYTF
TGTGCCAGCAGTTTGAGAGGGGGCGGCTACACCTTC
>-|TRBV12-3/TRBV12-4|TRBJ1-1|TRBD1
CASSRSAQGHNTEAFF
TGTGCCAGCAGTCGTTCGGCACAGGGGCATAACACTGAAGCTTTCTTT
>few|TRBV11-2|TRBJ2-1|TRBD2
CASSRTSGYTYNEQFF
TGTGCCAGCAGCAGAACTAGCGGTTACACCTACAATGAGCAGTTCTTC
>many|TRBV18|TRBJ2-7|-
CASSPVGSDPYEQYF
TGTGCCAGCTCACCAGTCGGGTCGGATCCCTACGAGCAGTACTTC